Listed below are T cell receptor beta chains from one sample, sequenced in a study of blood T cell repertoires in COVID-19. Assay used: immunoSEQ multiplex PCR; TCRdb lists only in-frame clones, some missing. The table has roughly 120,000 clones, approximately 85% seen once; the top ten hold roughly 5%. Sequencing was carried out using peripheral blood. All receptors come from a woman aged 60-70 years with COVID-19, enrolled during active disease. CDR3s include the opening cysteine and the closing phenylalanine or tryptophan. A D gene is named only where the DNA matches it firmly. Not all rows give a size; the values are once, few, many and, for expanded clones, a class.

abundance,j_gene,v_gene,d_gene,CDR3nt,CDR3aa
.,TRBJ1-2,TRBV30,TRBD1,TGTGCCTGGTCTCGGGACAGTAATAACTATGGCTACACCTTC,CAWSRDSNNYGYTF
.,TRBJ2-2,TRBV20-1,.,TGCAGTGCTAGTAGACTAACGACCGGGGAGCTGTTTTTT,CSASRLTTGELFF
many,TRBJ2-3,TRBV5-4,TRBD1,TGTGCCAGCAGCCATGACCGGGACAGGGGGTATTTT,CASSHDRDRGYF
.,TRBJ1-2,TRBV30,TRBD1,TGTGCCTGGAGCCCCTTACAGGGGAACTATGGCTACACCTTC,CAWSPLQGNYGYTF
.,TRBJ1-2,TRBV5-1,TRBD1,TGCGCCAGCAGCTTCGACAGGGCCGGCTATGGCTACACCTTC,CASSFDRAGYGYTF
.,TRBJ1-2,TRBV10-3,TRBD1,TGTGCCATCAGTGTGCGTCGGACAGGGGTTAGTAACTATGGCTACACCTTC,CAISVRRTGVSNYGYTF
.,TRBJ2-7,TRBV7-3,.,TGTGCCAGCAGCCCCCAGGACTTTTCCTACGAGCAGTACTTC,CASSPQDFSYEQYF
.,TRBJ1-1,TRBV9,TRBD1,TGTGCCAGCAGAGACAGGGAAGGCACTGAAGCTTTCTTT,CASRDREGTEAFF
.,TRBJ1-1,TRBV21-1,.,TGTGCCAGCAGCAAAGTTGAGACAGTAGATCGTATGAACACTGAAGCTTTCTTT,CASSKVETVDRMNTEAFF
.,TRBJ1-1,TRBV3-1/TRBV3-2,.,TGTGCCAGCAGCCCGGCAGGGGCCGGCACTGAAGCTTTCTTT,CASSPAGAGTEAFF
.,TRBJ2-2,TRBV11-2,.,TGTGCCAGCAGCCCTTCAACGAGTAGTGCCGGGGAGCTGTTTTTT,CASSPSTSSAGELFF
few,TRBJ2-1,TRBV5-6,TRBD2,TGTGCCAGCAGCTTGCACTTAGCGGGAGAGCAGTTCTTC,CASSLHLAGEQFF
.,TRBJ1-4,TRBV4-3,.,TGCGCCAGCAGCCAAGAAGCGGGAACTAATGAAAAACTGTTTTTT,CASSQEAGTNEKLFF
.,TRBJ1-3,TRBV24-1,TRBD1,TGTGCCACCAGTGATTCGACAGGGGACTCTGGAAACACCATATATTTT,CATSDSTGDSGNTIYF
once,TRBJ1-2,TRBV2,.,TGTGCCAGCAACCTGGGGGGAGGCTACACCTTC,CASNLGGGYTF
.,TRBJ2-3,TRBV4-2,.,TGTGCCAGCAGCCAAGAAGGGCGGGGTCGGACAGATACGCAGTATTTT,CASSQEGRGRTDTQYF
once,TRBJ1-1,TRBV11-2,.,TGTGCCAGCAGCTTACGGTACACTGAAGCTTTCTTT,CASSLRYTEAFF
once,TRBJ2-3,TRBV7-2,.,TGTGCCAGCAGCCTACACAGGGACACAGATACGCAGTATTTT,CASSLHRDTDTQYF
.,TRBJ1-3,TRBV9,TRBD1,TGTGCCAGCAGCGTCGGACAGGGGTCTGGAAACACCATATATTTT,CASSVGQGSGNTIYF
.,TRBJ1-1,TRBV27,TRBD1,TGTGCCAGCAGGACAGGGCTATACACTGAAGCTTTCTTT,CASRTGLYTEAFF
.,TRBJ1-5,TRBV4-2,TRBD1,TGTGCCAGCAGCCAAGACAGAGACAGGGGAAATCAGCCCCAGCATTTT,CASSQDRDRGNQPQHF
.,TRBJ1-4,TRBV18,.,TGTGCCAGCTCAATAGACCAGGGCCGTAATGAAAAACTGTTTTTT,CASSIDQGRNEKLFF
.,TRBJ1-3,TRBV10-1,.,TGCGCCAGCAGTGAGTCAACTAGGGCCTTCTCTGGAAACACCATATATTTT,CASSESTRAFSGNTIYF
.,TRBJ1-6,TRBV29-1,TRBD1,TGCAGCGTAGGGACAGGGGGTAATTCACCCCTCCACTTT,CSVGTGGNSPLHF
.,TRBJ1-3,TRBV30,.,TGTGCCGGCAACAGGGTTGGAAACACCATATATTTT,CAGNRVGNTIYF
.,TRBJ2-1,TRBV27,TRBD2,TGTGCCAGCAGTAGAGCGGGGGGGCTAGGAAATGAGCAGTTCTTC,CASSRAGGLGNEQFF
.,TRBJ1-1,TRBV9,.,TGTGCCAGCAGCCCCCAGGGGAGGGGGGGAGACACTGAAGCTTTCTTT,CASSPQGRGGDTEAFF
.,TRBJ2-7,TRBV27,TRBD1,TGTGCCAGCAGCTTAAAGCAACAGGGGTTCGCTACCTACGAGCAGTACTTC,CASSLKQQGFATYEQYF
.,TRBJ1-2,TRBV9,.,TGTGCCAGCAGCTCCCGGAACCCAATGGAGGGCTACACCTTC,CASSSRNPMEGYTF
.,TRBJ1-1,TRBV7-9,.,TGTGCCAGCAGCCCCATGGCGAACACTGAAGCTTTCTTT,CASSPMANTEAFF
.,TRBJ2-3,TRBV14,.,TGTGCCAGCAGCCAAGAACGGCGAGAAAGGGGCAGCACAGATACGCAGTATTTT,CASSQERRERGSTDTQYF
.,TRBJ2-5,TRBV6-5,.,TGTGCCAGCATGAGGGTCCAAGAGACCCAGTACTTC,CASMRVQETQYF
.,TRBJ1-2,TRBV6-5,.,TGTGCCAGCAGTTACCATGGGCGGGATGGCTACACCTTC,CASSYHGRDGYTF
.,TRBJ1-2,TRBV24-1,.,TGTGCCACCAGTGACCTCGACAGCTATGGCTACACCTTC,CATSDLDSYGYTF
.,TRBJ2-2,TRBV10-3,TRBD2,TGTGCCATCCCCCGAGCGGGGGGCTCATTGAACACCGGGGAGCTGTTTTTT,CAIPRAGGSLNTGELFF
.,TRBJ1-1,TRBV5-4,.,TGTGCCAGCAGGTTAGGGGTGAGCACTGAAGCTTTCTTT,CASRLGVSTEAFF
few,TRBJ2-5,TRBV19,.,TGTGCCAGTAGTAAGCAGGGGCTCCGAGAGACCCAGTACTTC,CASSKQGLRETQYF
.,TRBJ1-2,TRBV6-5,.,TGTGCCAGCAGTCCCGACAGGTCGGACTTCTATGGCTACACCTTC,CASSPDRSDFYGYTF
few,TRBJ1-5,TRBV7-8,TRBD1,TGTGCCAGCAGCTTAGCCGCCACAGGGGTATACCATCAGCCCCAGCATTTT,CASSLAATGVYHQPQHF
once,TRBJ2-7,TRBV7-2,TRBD1,TGTGCCAGCAGCTTAGGACAGGGCGCTACCTCCTACGAGCAGTACTTC,CASSLGQGATSYEQYF
.,TRBJ1-5,TRBV10-3,.,TGTGCCATCAGTGATGTGACAGCGTCTCAGCCCCAGCATTTT,CAISDVTASQPQHF
.,TRBJ1-2,TRBV19,TRBD1,TGTGCCAGTACGATACAAGAGGGACAGTCGGGTGGCTACACCTTC,CASTIQEGQSGGYTF
.,TRBJ1-1,TRBV10-1,.,TGCGCCAGCAGTGAGTCCGGACAGCACGGAGAAGCTTTCTTT,CASSESGQHGEAFF
.,TRBJ2-1,TRBV9,TRBD2,TGTGCCAGCAGCGTAGAGACTAGCGGGGTCCGCGGTGAGCAGTTCTTC,CASSVETSGVRGEQFF
.,TRBJ2-5,TRBV20-1,.,TGCAGTGCTCAGGGGCCGGAGACCCAGTACTTC,CSAQGPETQYF
.,TRBJ2-7,TRBV19,.,TGTGCCAGTAGTTTATACCGCGGCTTTAACATCGAGCAGTACTTC,CASSLYRGFNIEQYF
.,TRBJ1-4,TRBV6-1,.,TGTGCCAGCAGTGAACCGACCCAGCGGGTGTTTTTT,CASSEPTQRVFF
.,TRBJ1-2,TRBV5-8,.,TGTGCCAGCAGCTTGGCCGAGGGTGGCTACACCTTC,CASSLAEGGYTF
.,TRBJ1-2,TRBV7-9,TRBD1,TGTGCCAGCAGCTCGGGACAGGGGTGGGATGGCTACACCTTC,CASSSGQGWDGYTF
.,TRBJ1-4,TRBV9,.,TGTGCCAGCAGCGTAGGAGCAGGGGCCCTTAATGAAAAACTGTTTTTT,CASSVGAGALNEKLFF
once,TRBJ1-1,TRBV5-1,TRBD1,TGCGCCAGCAGCTTGATAGGCGACCCAGGGGGCGGTTTTCTGGGTTACACTGAAGCTTTCTTT,CASSLIGDPGGGFLGYTEAFF
few,TRBJ1-2,TRBV5-6,.,TGTGCCAGCAGCTTGTGGAGCGCTGACCATGGCTACACCTTC,CASSLWSADHGYTF
.,TRBJ2-3,TRBV18,.,TGTGCCAGCTCACCAGCGGCTAGCACAGATACGCAGTATTTT,CASSPAASTDTQYF
.,TRBJ2-3,TRBV4-2,TRBD2,TGTGCCAGCAGCCGGACTAGCGGGGGGATCCCCGGGGATACGCAGTATTTT,CASSRTSGGIPGDTQYF
.,TRBJ2-3,TRBV11-3,.,TGTGCCAGCAGCTCCGCTCCCCCTAGTAGCACAGATACGCAGTATTTT,CASSSAPPSSTDTQYF